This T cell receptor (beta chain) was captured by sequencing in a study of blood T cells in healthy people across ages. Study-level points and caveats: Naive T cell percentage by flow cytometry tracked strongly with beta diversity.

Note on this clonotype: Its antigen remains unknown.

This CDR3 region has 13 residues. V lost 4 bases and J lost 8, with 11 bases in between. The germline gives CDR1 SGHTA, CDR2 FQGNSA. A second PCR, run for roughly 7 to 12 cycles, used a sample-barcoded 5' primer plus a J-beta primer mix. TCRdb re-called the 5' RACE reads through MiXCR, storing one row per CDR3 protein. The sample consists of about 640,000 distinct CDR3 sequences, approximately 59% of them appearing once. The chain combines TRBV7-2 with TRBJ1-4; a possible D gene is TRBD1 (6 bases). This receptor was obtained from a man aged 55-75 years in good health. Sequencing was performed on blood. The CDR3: CASSSNTGEKLFF. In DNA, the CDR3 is TGTGCCAGCAGCTCGAATACAGGGGAAAAACTGTTTTTT.